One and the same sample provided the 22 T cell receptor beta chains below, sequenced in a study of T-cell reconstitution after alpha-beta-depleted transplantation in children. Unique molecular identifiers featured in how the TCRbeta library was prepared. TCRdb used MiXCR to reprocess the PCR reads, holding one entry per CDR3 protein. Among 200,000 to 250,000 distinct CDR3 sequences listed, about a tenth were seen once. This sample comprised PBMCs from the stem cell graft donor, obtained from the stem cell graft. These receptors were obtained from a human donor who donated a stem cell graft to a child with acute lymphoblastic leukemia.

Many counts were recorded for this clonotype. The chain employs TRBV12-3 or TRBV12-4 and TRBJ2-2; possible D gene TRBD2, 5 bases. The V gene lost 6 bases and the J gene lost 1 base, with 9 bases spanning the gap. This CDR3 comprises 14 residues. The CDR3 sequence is CASSGVQNTGELFF. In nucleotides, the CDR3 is TGTGCCAGCAGCGGGGTCCAGAACACCGGGGAGCTGTTTTTT.

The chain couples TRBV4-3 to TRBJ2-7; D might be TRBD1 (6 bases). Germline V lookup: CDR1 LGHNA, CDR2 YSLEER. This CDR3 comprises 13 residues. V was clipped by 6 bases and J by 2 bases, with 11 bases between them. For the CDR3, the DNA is TGCGCCAGCAGGACCGACAGGCCCTACGAGCAGTACTTC. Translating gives CASRTDRPYEQYF.

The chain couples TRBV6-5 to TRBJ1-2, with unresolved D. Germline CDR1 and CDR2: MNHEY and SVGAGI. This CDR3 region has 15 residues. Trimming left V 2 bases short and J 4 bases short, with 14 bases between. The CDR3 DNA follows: TGTGCCAGCAGTTACAACTCCCAATTGGGCTATGGCTACACCTTC. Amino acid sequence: CASSYNSQLGYGYTF.

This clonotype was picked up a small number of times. CDR3 amino acids: CASSATSGGAPSTDTQYF. Written as DNA, the CDR3 is TGTGCCAGCAGCGCAACTAGCGGGGGGGCCCCTAGCACAGATACGCAGTATTTT. The rearrangement links TRBV7-8 to TRBJ2-3, with 13 bases fitting TRBD2. J lost 0 bases, V lost 5 bases, and 8 bases had no gene match. CDR1 is SGHVS and CDR2 is FQNEAQ in the germline V gene. The CDR3 is 18 residues long.

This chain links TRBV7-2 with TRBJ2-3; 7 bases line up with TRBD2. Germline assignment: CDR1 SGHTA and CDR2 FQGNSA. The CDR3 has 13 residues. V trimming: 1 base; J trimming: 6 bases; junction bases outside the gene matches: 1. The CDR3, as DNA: TGTGCCAGCAGCTTAGTGGGGGGGGATACGCAGTATTTT. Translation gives CASSLVGGDTQYF.

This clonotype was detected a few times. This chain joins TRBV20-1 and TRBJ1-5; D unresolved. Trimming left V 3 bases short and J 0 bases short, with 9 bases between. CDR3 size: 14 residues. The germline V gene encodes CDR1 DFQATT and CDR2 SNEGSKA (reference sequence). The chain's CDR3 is CSARWAYSNQPQHF. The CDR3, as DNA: TGCAGTGCTAGGTGGGCCTATAGCAATCAGCCCCAGCATTTT.

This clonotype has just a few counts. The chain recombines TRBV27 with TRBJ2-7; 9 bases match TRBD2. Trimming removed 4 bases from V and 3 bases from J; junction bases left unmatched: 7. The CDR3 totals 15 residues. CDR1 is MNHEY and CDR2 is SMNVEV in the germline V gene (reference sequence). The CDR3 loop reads CASSSPQRGVYEQYF. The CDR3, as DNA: TGTGCCAGCAGTTCCCCCCAGCGGGGGGTCTACGAGCAGTACTTC.

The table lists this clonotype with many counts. CDR3 coding DNA: TGTGCCAGCAGTTACTCCAGAGATGGGGAGCTGTTTTTT. The encoded protein is CASSYSRDGELFF. V and J are TRBV6-5 and TRBJ2-2; the D is unclear. Germline V lookup: CDR1 MNHEY, CDR2 SVGAGI. The CDR3 has 13 amino acids. V was clipped by 0 bases and J by 8 bases, with 7 bases between them.

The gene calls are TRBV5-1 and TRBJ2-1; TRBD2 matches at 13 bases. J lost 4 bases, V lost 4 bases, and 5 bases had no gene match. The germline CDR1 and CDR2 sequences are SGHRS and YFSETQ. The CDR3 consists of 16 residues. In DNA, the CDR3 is TGCGCCAGCAGCGTAGGACTAGCGGGGGCTTACAATGAGCAGTTCTTC. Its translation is CASSVGLAGAYNEQFF.

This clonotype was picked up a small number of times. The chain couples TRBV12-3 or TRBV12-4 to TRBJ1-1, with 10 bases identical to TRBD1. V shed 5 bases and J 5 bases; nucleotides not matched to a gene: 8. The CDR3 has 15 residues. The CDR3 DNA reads TGTGCCAGCAGTCCGTTGACAGGGGGCATGACTGAAGCTTTCTTT. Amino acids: CASSPLTGGMTEAFF.

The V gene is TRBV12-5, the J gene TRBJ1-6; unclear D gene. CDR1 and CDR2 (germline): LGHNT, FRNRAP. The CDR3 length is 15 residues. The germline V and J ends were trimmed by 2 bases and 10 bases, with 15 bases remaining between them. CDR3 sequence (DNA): TGTGCTAGTGGTTTGATTTCTGCTTGGAGCTCACCCCTCCACTTT. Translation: CASGLISAWSSPLHF. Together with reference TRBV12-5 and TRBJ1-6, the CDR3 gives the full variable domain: DARVTQTPRHKVTEMGQEVTMRCQPILGHNTVFWYRQTMMQGLELLAYFRNRAPLDDSGMPKDRFSAEMPDATLATLKIQPSEPRDSAVYFCASGLISAWSSPLHFGNGTRLTVT.

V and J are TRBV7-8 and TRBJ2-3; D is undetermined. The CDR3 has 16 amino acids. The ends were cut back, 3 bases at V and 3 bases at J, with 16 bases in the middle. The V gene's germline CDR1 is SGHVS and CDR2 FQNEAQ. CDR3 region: CASSFPVGAGTDTQYF. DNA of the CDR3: TGTGCCAGCAGCTTTCCCGTCGGTGCCGGTACAGATACGCAGTATTTT.

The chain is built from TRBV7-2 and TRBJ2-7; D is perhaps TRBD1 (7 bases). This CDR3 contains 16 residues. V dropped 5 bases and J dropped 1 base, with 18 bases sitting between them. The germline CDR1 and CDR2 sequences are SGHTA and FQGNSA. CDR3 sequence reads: CASSPLAAGQSYEQYF. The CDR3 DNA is TGTGCCAGCAGCCCCCTTGCCGCGGGACAGTCCTACGAGCAGTACTTC.

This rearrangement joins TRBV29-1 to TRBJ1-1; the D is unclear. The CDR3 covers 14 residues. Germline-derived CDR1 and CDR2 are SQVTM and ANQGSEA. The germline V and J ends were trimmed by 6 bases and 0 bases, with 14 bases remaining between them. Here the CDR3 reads CSVLRGRMNTEAFF. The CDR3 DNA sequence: TGCAGCGTCCTACGAGGGCGCATGAACACTGAAGCTTTCTTT.

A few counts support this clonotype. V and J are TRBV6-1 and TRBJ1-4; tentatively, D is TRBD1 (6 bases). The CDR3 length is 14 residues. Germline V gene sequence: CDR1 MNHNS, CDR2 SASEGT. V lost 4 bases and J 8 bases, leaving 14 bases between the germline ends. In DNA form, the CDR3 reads TGTGCCAGCAGTGGGGGGGGGCCTCTGGAAAAACTGTTTTTT. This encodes CASSGGGPLEKLFF.

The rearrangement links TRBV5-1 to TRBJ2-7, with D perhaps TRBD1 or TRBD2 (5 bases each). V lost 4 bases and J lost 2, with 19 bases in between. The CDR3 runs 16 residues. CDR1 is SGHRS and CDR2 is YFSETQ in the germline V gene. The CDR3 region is CASSLRGGPLPYEQYF. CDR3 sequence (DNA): TGCGCCAGCAGCCTGAGGGGTGGACCTCTACCCTACGAGCAGTACTTC.

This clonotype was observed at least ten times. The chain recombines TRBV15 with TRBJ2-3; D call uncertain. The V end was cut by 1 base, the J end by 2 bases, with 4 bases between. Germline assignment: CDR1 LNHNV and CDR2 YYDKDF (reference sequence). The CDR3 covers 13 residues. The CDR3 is CATSRGTTDTQYF. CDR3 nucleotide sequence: TGTGCCACCAGCAGAGGTACCACAGATACGCAGTATTTT. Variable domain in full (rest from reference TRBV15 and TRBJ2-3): DAMVIQNPRYQVTQFGKPVTLSCSQTLNHNVMYWYQQKSSQAPKLLFHYYDKDFNNEADTPDNFQSRRPNTSFCFLDIRSPGLGDTAMYLCATSRGTTDTQYFGPGTRLTVL.

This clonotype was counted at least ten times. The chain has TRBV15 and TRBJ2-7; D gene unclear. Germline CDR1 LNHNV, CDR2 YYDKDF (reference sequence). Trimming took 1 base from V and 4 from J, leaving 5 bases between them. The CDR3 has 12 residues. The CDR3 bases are TGTGCCACCAGCAGAGTAGGTTACGAGCAGTACTTC. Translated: CATSRVGYEQYF.

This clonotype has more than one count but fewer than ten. CDR3: CATYPGQGVNTEAFF. The CDR3 coding sequence is TGTGCCACCTATCCGGGACAGGGGGTGAACACTGAAGCTTTCTTT. This sequence joins TRBV27 and TRBJ1-1, with 11 positions matching TRBD1. The CDR3 covers 15 residues. Germline V gene data show CDR1 as MNHEY and CDR2 as SMNVEV (reference sequence). V shed 10 bases and J 0 bases; nucleotides not matched to a gene: 7.

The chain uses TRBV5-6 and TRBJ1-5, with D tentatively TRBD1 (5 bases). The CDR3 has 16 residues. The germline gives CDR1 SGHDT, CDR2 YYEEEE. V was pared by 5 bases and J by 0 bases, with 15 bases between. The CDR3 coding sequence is TGTGCCAGCAGTTCTACCAGGGTAACTAGCAATCAGCCCCAGCATTTT. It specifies CASSSTRVTSNQPQHF.

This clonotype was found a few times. The CDR3 protein is CASSLRGPTNSPLHF. The CDR3 DNA is TGTGCCAGCAGTCTGCGGGGCCCCACTAATTCACCCCTCCACTTT. The chain has TRBV5-6 and TRBJ1-6; the D gene is possibly TRBD1 (5 bases). The CDR3 spans 15 residues. V was cut by 5 bases and J by 6 bases, with 15 bases left in between. Germline assignment: CDR1 SGHDT and CDR2 YYEEEE.

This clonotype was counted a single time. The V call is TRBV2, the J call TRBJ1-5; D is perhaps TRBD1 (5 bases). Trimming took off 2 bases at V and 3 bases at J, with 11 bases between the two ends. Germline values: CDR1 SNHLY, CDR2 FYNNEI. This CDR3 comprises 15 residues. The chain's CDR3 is CASSETGPDNQPQHF. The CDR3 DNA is TGTGCCAGCAGTGAAACGGGGCCAGACAATCAGCCCCAGCATTTT.